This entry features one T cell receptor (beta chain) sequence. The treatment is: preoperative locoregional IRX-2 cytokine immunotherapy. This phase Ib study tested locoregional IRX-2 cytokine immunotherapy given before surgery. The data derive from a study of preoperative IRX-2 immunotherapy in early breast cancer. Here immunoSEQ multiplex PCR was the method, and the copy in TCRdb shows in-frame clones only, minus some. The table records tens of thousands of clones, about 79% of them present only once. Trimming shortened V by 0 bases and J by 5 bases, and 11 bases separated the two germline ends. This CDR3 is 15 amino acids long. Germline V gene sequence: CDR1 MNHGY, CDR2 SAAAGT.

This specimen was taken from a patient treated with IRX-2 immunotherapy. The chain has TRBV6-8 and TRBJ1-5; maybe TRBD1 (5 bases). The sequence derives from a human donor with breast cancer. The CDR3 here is CASSYSRDSYQPQHF. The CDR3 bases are TGTGCCAGCAGTTACTCGAGAGACAGCTATCAGCCCCAGCATTTT.